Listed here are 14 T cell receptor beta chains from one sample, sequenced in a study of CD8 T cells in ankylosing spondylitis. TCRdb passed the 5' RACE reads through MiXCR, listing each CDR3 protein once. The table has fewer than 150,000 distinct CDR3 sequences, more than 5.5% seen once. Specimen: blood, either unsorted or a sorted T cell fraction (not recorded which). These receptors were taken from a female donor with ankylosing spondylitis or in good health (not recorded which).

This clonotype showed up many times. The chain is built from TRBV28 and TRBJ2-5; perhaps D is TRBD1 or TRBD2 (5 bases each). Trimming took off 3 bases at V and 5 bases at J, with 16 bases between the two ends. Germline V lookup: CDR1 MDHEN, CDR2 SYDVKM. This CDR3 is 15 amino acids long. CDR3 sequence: CASSLGGAEGETQYF. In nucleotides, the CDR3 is TGTGCCAGCAGTTTGGGTGGAGCTGAGGGGGAGACCCAGTACTTC. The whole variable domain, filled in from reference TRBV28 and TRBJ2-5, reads DVKVTQSSRYLVKRTGEKVFLECVQDMDHENMFWYRQDPGLGLRLIYFSYDVKMKEKGDIPEGYSVSREKKERFSLILESASTNQTSMYLCASSLGGAEGETQYFGPGTRLLVL.

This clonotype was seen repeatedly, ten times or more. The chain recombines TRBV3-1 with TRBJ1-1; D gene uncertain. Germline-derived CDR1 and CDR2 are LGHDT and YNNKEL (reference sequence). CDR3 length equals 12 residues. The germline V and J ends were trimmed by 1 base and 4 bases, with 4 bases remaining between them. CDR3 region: CASSQGATEAFF. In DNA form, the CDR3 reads TGTGCCAGCAGCCAAGGGGCCACTGAAGCTTTCTTT.

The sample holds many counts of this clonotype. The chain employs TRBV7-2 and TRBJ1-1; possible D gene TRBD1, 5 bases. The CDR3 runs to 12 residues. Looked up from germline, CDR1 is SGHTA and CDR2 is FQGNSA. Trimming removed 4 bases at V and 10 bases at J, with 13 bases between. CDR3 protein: CASSYDGGVAFF. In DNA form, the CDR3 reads TGTGCCAGCAGCTACGACGGGGGAGTAGCTTTCTTT.

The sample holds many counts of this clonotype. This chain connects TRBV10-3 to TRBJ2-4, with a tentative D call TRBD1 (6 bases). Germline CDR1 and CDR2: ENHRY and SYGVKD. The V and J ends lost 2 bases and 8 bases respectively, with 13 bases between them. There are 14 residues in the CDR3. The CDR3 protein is CAISEGQGRDIQYF. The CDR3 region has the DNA TGTGCCATCAGTGAGGGGCAGGGGAGAGACATTCAGTACTTC.

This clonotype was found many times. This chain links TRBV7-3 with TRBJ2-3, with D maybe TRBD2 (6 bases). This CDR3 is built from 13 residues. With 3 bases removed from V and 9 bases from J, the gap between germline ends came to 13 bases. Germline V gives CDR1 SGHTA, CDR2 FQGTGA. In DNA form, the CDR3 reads TGTGCCAGCAGCTTTGCTAGCGAAGACACGCAGTATTTT. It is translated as CASSFASEDTQYF.

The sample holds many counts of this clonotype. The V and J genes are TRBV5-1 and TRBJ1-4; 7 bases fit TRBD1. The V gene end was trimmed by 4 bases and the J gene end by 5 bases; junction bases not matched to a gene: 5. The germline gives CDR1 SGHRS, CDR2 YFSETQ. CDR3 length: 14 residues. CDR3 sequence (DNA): TGCGCCAGCAGCGGCGGGACAGTAAATGAAAAACTGTTTTTT. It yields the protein CASSGGTVNEKLFF.

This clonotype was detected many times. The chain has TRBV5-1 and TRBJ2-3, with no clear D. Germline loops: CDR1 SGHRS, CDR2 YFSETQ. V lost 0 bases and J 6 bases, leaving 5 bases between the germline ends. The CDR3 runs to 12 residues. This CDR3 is CASSLEGDTQYF. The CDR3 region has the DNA TGCGCCAGCAGCTTGGAAGGGGATACGCAGTATTTT.

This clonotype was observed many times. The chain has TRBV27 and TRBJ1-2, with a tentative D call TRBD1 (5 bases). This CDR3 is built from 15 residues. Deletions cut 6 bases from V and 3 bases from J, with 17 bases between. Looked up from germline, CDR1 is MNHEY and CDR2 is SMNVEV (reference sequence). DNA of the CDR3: TGTGCCAGCAGCCCCACCCTCAGGGCGGACTATGGCTACACCTTC. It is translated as CASSPTLRADYGYTF.

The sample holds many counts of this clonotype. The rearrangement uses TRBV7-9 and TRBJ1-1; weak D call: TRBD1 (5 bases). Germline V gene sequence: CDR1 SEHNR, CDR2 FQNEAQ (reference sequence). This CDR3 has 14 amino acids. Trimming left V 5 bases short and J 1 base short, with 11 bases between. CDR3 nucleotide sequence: TGTGCCAGCAGCGGCAGGGTTGCGAACACTGAAGCTTTCTTT. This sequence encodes CASSGRVANTEAFF.

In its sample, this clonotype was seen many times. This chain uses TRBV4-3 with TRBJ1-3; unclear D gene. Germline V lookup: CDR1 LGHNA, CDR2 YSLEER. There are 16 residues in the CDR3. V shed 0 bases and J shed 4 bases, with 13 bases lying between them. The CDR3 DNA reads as TGCGCCAGCAGCCAAGAGGCCTCGGGGAGAGGAAACACCATATATTTT. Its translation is CASSQEASGRGNTIYF.

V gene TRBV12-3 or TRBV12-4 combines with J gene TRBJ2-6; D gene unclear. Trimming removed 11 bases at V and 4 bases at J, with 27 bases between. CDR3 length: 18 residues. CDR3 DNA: TGTGCCCTCAATTCCGCCTCCACGAATCGGATAGGGGCCAACGTCCTGACTTTC. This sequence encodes CALNSASTNRIGANVLTF.

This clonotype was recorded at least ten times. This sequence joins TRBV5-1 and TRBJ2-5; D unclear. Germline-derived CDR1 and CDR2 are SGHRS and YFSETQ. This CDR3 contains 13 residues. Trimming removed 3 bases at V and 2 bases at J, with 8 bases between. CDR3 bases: TGCGCCAGCAGCTCGACGGTTCAAGAGACCCAGTACTTC. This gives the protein CASSSTVQETQYF.

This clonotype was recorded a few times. The CDR3 bases are TGTGCCAGCCGGGGGGCAGGGTCGGACGAGCAGTACTTC. The encoded protein is CASRGAGSDEQYF. The chain employs TRBV7-9 and TRBJ2-7; TRBD2 is a possible D gene (7 bases). Germline lookup yields CDR1 SEHNR and CDR2 FQNEAQ (reference sequence). The length of the CDR3 is 13 residues. The V end lost 8 bases, the J end lost 5 bases, and 16 bases lay between the germline ends.

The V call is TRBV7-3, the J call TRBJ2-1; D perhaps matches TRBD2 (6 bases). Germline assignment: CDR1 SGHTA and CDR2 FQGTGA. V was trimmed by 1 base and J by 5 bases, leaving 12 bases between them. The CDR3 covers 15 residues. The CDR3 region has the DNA TGTGCCAGCAGCTTAAGCTCGGGGGTCAACAATGAGCAGTTCTTC. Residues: CASSLSSGVNNEQFF.